This is a list of T cell receptor beta chains from one sample in a study of Ad26.COV2.S vaccination and SARS-CoV-2 variants. Profiling relied on immunoSEQ multiplex PCR, and the TCRdb table lists in-frame clones only, not all of them. The sample lists some 250,000 clones, 88% occurring once. Sequencing used peripheral blood, obtained in a trial of Ad26.COV2.S vaccine versus placebo. Every receptor here comes from a person aged 18-65 years who received the Ad26.COV2.S COVID-19 vaccine or a placebo. Each CDR3 is given with its conserved first and last residue. A D gene is named only where the DNA matches it firmly. A row's size may be missing; if present it is once, few, many or a size class.

CDR3 length: 14; D gene: TRBD1; J gene: TRBJ2-7; clone size: .; V gene: TRBV5-1; CDR3 protein: CASSYGQGFYEQYF; CDR3 DNA: TGCGCCAGCAGTTACGGACAGGGGTTCTACGAGCAGTACTTC
CDR3 length: 17; D gene: TRBD1; J gene: TRBJ2-7; clone size: .; V gene: TRBV28; CDR3 protein: CASSPPATLTGTYEQYF; CDR3 DNA: TGTGCCAGCAGTCCCCCGGCCACTCTGACAGGGACCTACGAGCAGTACTTC
CDR3 length: 14; D gene: .; J gene: TRBJ1-5; clone size: .; V gene: TRBV3-1/TRBV3-2; CDR3 protein: CASSQAGVDQPQHF; CDR3 DNA: TGTGCCAGCAGCCAAGCGGGAGTAGATCAGCCCCAGCATTTT
CDR3 length: 12; D gene: .; J gene: TRBJ2-5; clone size: .; V gene: TRBV10-3; CDR3 protein: CAISDLVQTQYF; CDR3 DNA: TGTGCCATCAGTGATCTGGTACAGACCCAGTACTTC
CDR3 length: 15; D gene: .; J gene: TRBJ2-2; clone size: .; V gene: TRBV7-3; CDR3 protein: CASSLAPQNTGELFF; CDR3 DNA: TGTGCCAGCAGTTTGGCCCCCCAGAACACCGGGGAGCTGTTTTTT
CDR3 length: 15; D gene: .; J gene: TRBJ2-5; clone size: .; V gene: TRBV6-1; CDR3 protein: CASSEGPRGEETQYF; CDR3 DNA: TGTGCCAGCAGTGAGGGACCGCGAGGAGAAGAGACCCAGTACTTC
CDR3 length: 15; D gene: .; J gene: TRBJ1-5; clone size: .; V gene: TRBV7-9; CDR3 protein: CASSFGDRGYQPQHF; CDR3 DNA: TGTGCCAGCAGCTTTGGGGACCGCGGCTATCAGCCCCAGCATTTT
CDR3 length: 12; D gene: .; J gene: TRBJ1-5; clone size: .; V gene: TRBV27; CDR3 protein: CASSLLTQPQHF; CDR3 DNA: TGTGCCAGCAGTTTATTAACTCAGCCCCAGCATTTT
CDR3 length: 12; D gene: .; J gene: TRBJ1-3; clone size: .; V gene: TRBV10-3; CDR3 protein: CAIEGSGNTIYF; CDR3 DNA: TGTGCCATCGAAGGGTCTGGAAACACCATATATTTT
CDR3 length: 15; D gene: TRBD1; J gene: TRBJ2-5; clone size: .; V gene: TRBV2; CDR3 protein: CASSDVRGWEETQYF; CDR3 DNA: TGTGCCAGCAGTGACGTCAGGGGGTGGGAGGAGACCCAGTACTTC
CDR3 length: 13; D gene: .; J gene: TRBJ2-5; clone size: .; V gene: TRBV19; CDR3 protein: CASSPDRMGTQYF; CDR3 DNA: TGTGCCAGTAGTCCCGACAGGATGGGGACCCAGTACTTC
CDR3 length: 15; D gene: TRBD2; J gene: TRBJ2-7; clone size: .; V gene: TRBV28; CDR3 protein: CASSPYPGLAYEQYF; CDR3 DNA: TGTGCCAGCAGTCCGTACCCGGGACTAGCTTACGAGCAGTACTTC
CDR3 length: 15; D gene: .; J gene: TRBJ2-2; clone size: .; V gene: TRBV11-2; CDR3 protein: CASSLGTLYTGELFF; CDR3 DNA: TGTGCCAGCAGCTTAGGGACACTCTACACCGGGGAGCTGTTTTTT
CDR3 length: 12; D gene: .; J gene: TRBJ2-1; clone size: .; V gene: TRBV28; CDR3 protein: CASSLNREEGFF; CDR3 DNA: TGTGCCAGCAGTTTGAACAGGGAGGAGGGGTTCTTC
CDR3 length: 14; D gene: .; J gene: TRBJ1-3; clone size: .; V gene: TRBV27; CDR3 protein: CASSFSSSGNTIYF; CDR3 DNA: TGTGCCAGCAGTTTTAGTTCCTCTGGAAACACCATATATTTT
CDR3 length: 15; D gene: TRBD1; J gene: TRBJ2-1; clone size: .; V gene: TRBV11-2; CDR3 protein: CASSLGGQSFWEQFF; CDR3 DNA: TGTGCCAGCAGCTTAGGGGGACAGTCCTTTTGGGAGCAGTTCTTC
CDR3 length: 15; D gene: .; J gene: TRBJ2-7; clone size: .; V gene: TRBV7-2; CDR3 protein: CASSSSGTGPYEQYF; CDR3 DNA: TGTGCCAGCAGCTCCTCCGGGACGGGTCCCTACGAGCAGTACTTC
CDR3 length: 14; D gene: TRBD1; J gene: TRBJ1-4; clone size: .; V gene: TRBV5-6; CDR3 protein: CASSLGQGGEKLFF; CDR3 DNA: TGTGCCAGCAGCTTGGGACAGGGGGGAGAAAAACTGTTTTTT
CDR3 length: 14; D gene: TRBD1; J gene: TRBJ2-7; clone size: .; V gene: TRBV5-4; CDR3 protein: CASSLDRGAYEQYF; CDR3 DNA: TGTGCCAGCAGCTTGGACAGGGGTGCCTACGAGCAGTACTTC
CDR3 length: 13; D gene: .; J gene: TRBJ2-1; clone size: .; V gene: TRBV28; CDR3 protein: CASSLLLVPEQFF; CDR3 DNA: TGTGCCAGCAGTTTATTACTAGTTCCTGAGCAGTTCTTC
CDR3 length: 15; D gene: TRBD1; J gene: TRBJ2-3; clone size: .; V gene: TRBV30; CDR3 protein: CAWTPQGASTDTQYF; CDR3 DNA: TGTGCCTGGACCCCACAGGGGGCTAGCACAGATACGCAGTATTTT
CDR3 length: 15; D gene: .; J gene: TRBJ1-1; clone size: .; V gene: TRBV3-1/TRBV3-2; CDR3 protein: CASSQEGRVGTEAFF; CDR3 DNA: TGTGCCAGCAGCCAAGAAGGGCGAGTGGGGACTGAAGCTTTCTTT
CDR3 length: 17; D gene: .; J gene: TRBJ1-3; clone size: few; V gene: TRBV28; CDR3 protein: CASSPSSPDGSGNTIYF; CDR3 DNA: TGTGCCAGCAGTCCTTCATCACCAGACGGCTCTGGAAACACCATATATTTT
CDR3 length: 14; D gene: TRBD2; J gene: TRBJ2-5; clone size: .; V gene: TRBV5-1; CDR3 protein: CASSLLAGGETQYF; CDR3 DNA: TGCGCCAGCAGCTTACTAGCGGGAGGAGAGACCCAGTACTTC
CDR3 length: 15; D gene: TRBD2; J gene: TRBJ2-2; clone size: .; V gene: TRBV6-6; CDR3 protein: CASRKLAGNTGELFF; CDR3 DNA: TGTGCCAGCAGGAAGCTAGCGGGGAACACCGGGGAGCTGTTTTTT
CDR3 length: 14; D gene: .; J gene: TRBJ2-4; clone size: .; V gene: TRBV5-8; CDR3 protein: CASSLRGTKNIQYF; CDR3 DNA: TGTGCCAGCAGCTTGCGGGGGACCAAAAACATTCAGTACTTC
CDR3 length: 16; D gene: .; J gene: TRBJ2-1; clone size: .; V gene: TRBV6-5; CDR3 protein: CASSYSRGSSYNEQFF; CDR3 DNA: TGTGCCAGCAGTTACTCTCGGGGGAGCTCCTACAATGAGCAGTTCTTC
CDR3 length: 13; D gene: .; J gene: TRBJ2-5; clone size: .; V gene: TRBV6-5; CDR3 protein: CASSNGVGETQYF; CDR3 DNA: TGTGCCAGCAGTAACGGGGTCGGCGAGACCCAGTACTTC
CDR3 length: 16; D gene: .; J gene: TRBJ1-1; clone size: .; V gene: TRBV6-5; CDR3 protein: CASSYSGVQRGTEAFF; CDR3 DNA: TGTGCCAGCAGTTACTCGGGCGTTCAGAGAGGAACTGAAGCTTTCTTT
CDR3 length: 15; D gene: TRBD1; J gene: TRBJ2-1; clone size: once; V gene: TRBV10-2; CDR3 protein: CASSQGTDSYNEQFF; CDR3 DNA: TGCGCCAGCAGCCAGGGGACAGACTCCTACAATGAGCAGTTCTTC
CDR3 length: 15; D gene: .; J gene: TRBJ1-1; clone size: .; V gene: TRBV14; CDR3 protein: CASRLNRAMNTEAFF; CDR3 DNA: TGTGCCAGCAGGCTTAATAGGGCGATGAACACTGAAGCTTTCTTT